The 9 T cell receptor beta chains below all came from one sample that was sequenced in a study of shared clonotypes between healthy human individuals. The table came from immunoSEQ multiplex PCR; TCRdb's copy has only in-frame clones and leaves some out. The data contain 2 million to 2.5 million clones, 85% to 95% of them singletons. The source material was naive CD4+ T cells from PBMCs. Stated subset: CD45RA+ positively selected. These receptors all come from a man aged 18 to 30 in good health. Some clones in this sample may be carry-over from other donors' samples.

V usage is TRBV30 and J usage is TRBJ2-2; TRBD2 might be the D (6 bases). In germline, CDR1 is GTSNPN, CDR2 SVGIG (reference sequence). V was pared by 4 bases and J by 5 bases, with 17 bases between. The CDR3 length is 15 residues. CDR3 sequence: CAWIAGSGITGELFF. The CDR3 bases are TGTGCCTGGATAGCAGGTAGCGGAATAACCGGGGAGCTGTTTTTT.

The V gene is TRBV28, the J gene TRBJ1-1, with 7 bases aligning to TRBD1. CDR1 is MDHEN and CDR2 is SYDVKM in the germline V gene. J was trimmed by 1 base and V by 9 bases; bases with no gene match: 8. The CDR3 totals 14 residues. The CDR3 here is CASFRGKGNTEAFF. The CDR3 nucleotides read TGTGCCAGTTTCAGGGGGAAAGGGAACACTGAAGCTTTCTTT.

The CDR3 DNA sequence: TGTGCCAGCTCACCACCGGCACAGGGCAAGGGCGAGCAGTACTTC. It translates to CASSPPAQGKGEQYF. The genes are TRBV18 and TRBJ2-7; D may be TRBD1 (6 bases). The germline CDR1 and CDR2 sequences are KGHSH and LQKENI. There are 15 residues in the CDR3. Trimming removed 0 bases at V and 6 bases at J, with 15 bases between. Full variable domain (missing parts from reference TRBV18 and TRBJ2-7): NAGVMQNPRHLVRRRGQEARLRCSPMKGHSHVYWYRQLPEEGLKFMVYLQKENIIDESGMPKERFSAEFPKEGPSILRIQQVVRGDSAAYFCASSPPAQGKGEQYFGPGTRLTVT.

V usage is TRBV7-2 and J usage is TRBJ2-2; D is unclear. Germline assignment: CDR1 SGHTA and CDR2 FQGNSA. The CDR3 runs 16 residues. V dropped 5 bases and J dropped 2 bases, with 15 bases sitting between them. The CDR3 loop reads CASSPLLELNTGELFF. CDR3 coding DNA: TGTGCCAGCAGCCCGTTGCTGGAGTTAAACACCGGGGAGCTGTTTTTT.

As regards this clone: The final CDR3 position lacks the conserved phenylalanine or tryptophan, pointing to a likely read error. The limits of the CDR3 on the DNA are not certain, so only TCRdb's listed CDR3 is given. V gene TRBV5-8 combines with J gene TRBJ2-7; the table's D call, TRBD2, has no DNA check behind it. Per the germline V gene, CDR1 is SGHTS and CDR2 is YDEGEE. The length of the CDR3 is 16 amino acids, counting both ends. The CDR3 spells CASSFGQGASPGTSDL.

Points on this clone: Other DNA sequences in this specimen translate into the identical CDR3. The chain is built from TRBV29-1 and TRBJ2-5; possible D gene TRBD2, 5 bases. Looked up from germline, CDR1 is SQVTM and CDR2 is ANQGSEA. The CDR3 runs to 12 residues. The V end was cut by 4 bases, the J end by 5 bases, with 11 bases between. CDR3 nucleotide sequence: TGCAGCGTTGCTCGGGGTTCTGAGACCCAGTACTTC. Residues: CSVARGSETQYF.

The rearrangement links TRBV5-1 to TRBJ1-1, with a weak D call TRBD1 (5 bases). This CDR3 is 16 amino acids long. CDR1 is SGHRS and CDR2 is YFSETQ in the germline V gene. Trimming removed 4 bases from V and 3 bases from J, with 19 bases in between. The CDR3: CASSLGPSLGDTEAFF. The DNA for the CDR3 is TGCGCCAGCAGCCTGGGACCTTCCTTAGGGGACACTGAAGCTTTCTTT.

Of note for this clone: Other DNA variants within this sample encode the same CDR3. The rearrangement joins TRBV5-4 to TRBJ2-5; no firm D call. The CDR3 contains 12 residues. Germline assignment: CDR1 SGHNT and CDR2 YYREEE (reference sequence). V lost 6 bases, J lost 2 bases, and 8 bases lay in between. The CDR3 region is CASTGQQETQYF. CDR3 sequence (DNA): TGTGCCAGCACTGGGCAGCAAGAGACCCAGTACTTC.

The V gene is TRBV7-9, the J gene TRBJ2-7, with 8 bases matching TRBD1. Germline CDR1 is SEHNR and CDR2 is FQNEAQ (reference sequence). V lost 4 bases to trimming and J lost 4 bases; unmatched junction nucleotides: 0. This CDR3 contains 12 residues. The CDR3 DNA reads as TGTGCCAGCAGCTGGACAGGGTACGAGCAGTACTTC. Its protein product is CASSWTGYEQYF.